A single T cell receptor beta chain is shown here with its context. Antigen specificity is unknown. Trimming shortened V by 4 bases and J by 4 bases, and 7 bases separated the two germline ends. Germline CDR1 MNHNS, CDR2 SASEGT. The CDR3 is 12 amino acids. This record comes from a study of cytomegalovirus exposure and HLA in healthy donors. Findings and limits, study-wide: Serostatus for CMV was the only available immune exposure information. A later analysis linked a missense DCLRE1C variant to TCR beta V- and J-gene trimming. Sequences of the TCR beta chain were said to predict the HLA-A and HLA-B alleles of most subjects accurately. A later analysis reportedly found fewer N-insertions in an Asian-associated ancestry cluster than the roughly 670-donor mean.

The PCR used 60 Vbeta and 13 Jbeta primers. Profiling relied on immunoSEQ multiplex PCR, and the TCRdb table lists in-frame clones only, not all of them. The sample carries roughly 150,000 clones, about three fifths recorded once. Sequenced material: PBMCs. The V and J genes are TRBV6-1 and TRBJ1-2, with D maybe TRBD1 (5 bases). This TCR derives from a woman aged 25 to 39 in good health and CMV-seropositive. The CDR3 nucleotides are TGTGCCAGCAGTGGACAGACCTATGGCTACACCTTC. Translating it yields CASSGQTYGYTF.